These 6 T cell receptor beta chains came from one sample sequenced in a study of T-cell memory formation after mild COVID-19. MiXCR was run by TCRdb on the 5' RACE reads, yielding one entry per CDR3 protein. Among about 250,000 distinct CDR3 sequences listed, roughly 15% were seen once. Sequencing used PBMCs or a T cell subset sorted from them (not recorded which). The receptors originated from a young man who had mild COVID-19 (a few samples of this study predate the infection). Cell type and time point are not known.

This clonotype was seen more than once but under ten times. The rearrangement joins TRBV6-5 to TRBJ2-7; D is ambiguous. The germline V and J ends were trimmed by 7 bases and 3 bases, with 10 bases remaining between them. There are 12 residues in the CDR3. Germline CDR1 reads MNHEY; CDR2 reads SVGAGI. The CDR3 nucleotides are TGTGCCAGCATCAGGACCCGCTACGAGCAGTACGTC. As protein: CASIRTRYEQYV.

This clonotype was observed many times. The germline gene is not matched at one end of the junction; a read error may be the cause. The chain combines TRBV27 with TRBJ1-1; D ambiguous. CDR3 length: 11 amino acids. Germline lookup yields CDR1 MNHEY and CDR2 SMNVEV (reference sequence). The CDR3 loop is CASRADTVSVF. The CDR3 DNA follows: TGTGCCAGCAGGGCCGACACTGTCTCGGTTTTT.

Only a few counts were recorded for this clonotype. V and J are TRBV15 and TRBJ2-6, with D perhaps TRBD2 (6 bases). The ends were cut back, 1 base at V and 0 bases at J, with 16 bases in the middle. From germline, CDR1 is LNHNV and CDR2 YYDKDF (reference sequence). CDR3 size: 19 residues. CDR3 nucleotides: TGTGCCACCAGCAGAGGAGGTCAGCGGGCGATCTCTGGGGCCAACGTCCTGACTTTC. Its translation: CATSRGGQRAISGANVLTF.

Only a few counts were recorded for this clonotype. The genes are TRBV7-8 and TRBJ1-1; the match to TRBD1 covers 7 bases. Trimming took 2 bases from V and 0 from J; bases not matched to a gene: 9. The CDR3 length is 17 residues. Per the germline V gene, CDR1 is SGHVS and CDR2 is FQNEAQ. CDR3 sequence (DNA): TGTGCCAGCAGCTTACCCCGTTGGGGACAGATGAACACTGAAGCTTTCTTT. Amino acid sequence: CASSLPRWGQMNTEAFF.

The chain employs TRBV6-1 and TRBJ2-2, with D perhaps matching TRBD2 (5 bases). V gave up 2 bases and J gave up 1 base, with 5 bases separating them. The germline V gene encodes CDR1 MNHNS and CDR2 SASEGT. CDR3 length equals 14 residues. The CDR3 bases are TGTGCCAGCAGTGAACGGGGGAACACCGGGGAGCTGTTTTTT. It codes for CASSERGNTGELFF.

V and J are TRBV14 and TRBJ1-6; 7 bases line up with TRBD1. The V gene end was trimmed by 2 bases and the J gene end by 8 bases; junction bases not matched to a gene: 6. The CDR3 has 15 residues. Per germline, CDR1 SGHDN and CDR2 FVKESK. As DNA, the CDR3 is TGTGCCAGCAGCCAATACAGGGGCGGAGATTCACCCCTCCACTTT. Translation: CASSQYRGGDSPLHF.